Shown below are 17 T cell receptor beta chains from a single sample sequenced in a study of control samples from healthy donors and cancer patients. Generated by immunoSEQ multiplex PCR, the TCRdb table keeps only in-frame clones and is missing some. The table records some 74,000 clones, around 93% of them present only once. Sequencing was done on a sample of blood. The receptor source for this set is a woman aged 25 to 39 in good health.

This clone was seen once. In DNA form, the CDR3 reads TGTGCCAGCAGCCCCCCGGGGGCGGCAGGACATAATTCACCCCTCCACTTT. The encoded protein is CASSPPGAAGHNSPLHF. V and J are TRBV7-8 and TRBJ1-6; a weak D match, TRBD1 (6 bases). CDR1 and CDR2 from the germline V gene are SGHVS and FQNEAQ. CDR3 length equals 17 residues. The V gene lost 5 bases and the J gene lost 5 bases, with 19 bases spanning the gap.

Comments on this clone: It may be a read error: a sequence one base away is much more abundant. The same CDR3 also results from other DNA sequences found in this sample. This chain links TRBV9 with TRBJ2-3; unclear D gene. Germline assignment: CDR1 SGDLS and CDR2 YYNGEE. There are 11 residues in the CDR3. V was trimmed by 5 bases and J by 2 bases, leaving 3 bases between them. The CDR3 nucleotides read TGTGCCAGCAGTCACACAGATACGCAGTATTTT. This gives the protein CASSHTDTQYF.

This chain links TRBV28 with TRBJ2-7; D is possibly TRBD2 (5 bases). This CDR3 contains 14 residues. Germline V gene data show CDR1 as MDHEN and CDR2 as SYDVKM. With 10 bases removed from V and 5 bases from J, the gap between germline ends came to 21 bases. This CDR3 is CATYDRRSGNEQYF. In DNA, the CDR3 is TGTGCCACCTACGACCGGCGCTCCGGGAACGAGCAGTACTTC.

V and J are TRBV2 and TRBJ2-7; D is unclear. Germline V lookup: CDR1 SNHLY, CDR2 FYNNEI. The CDR3 covers 14 residues. With 3 bases removed from V and 5 bases from J, the gap between germline ends came to 14 bases. The CDR3 DNA reads TGTGCCAGCAGTGAGCACTCGGGTACCCACGAGCAGTACGTC. Its translation is CASSEHSGTHEQYV.

The chain has TRBV28 and TRBJ1-1; D remains ambiguous. In germline, CDR1 is MDHEN, CDR2 SYDVKM. The CDR3 loop spans 16 amino acids. Trimming left V 8 bases short and J 0 bases short, with 19 bases between. The chain's CDR3 is CASPPEVNSMNTEAFF. The CDR3 bases are TGTGCCAGCCCTCCCGAAGTCAACTCCATGAACACTGAAGCTTTCTTT.

The chain employs TRBV5-1 and TRBJ1-6; 8 bases map to TRBD1. CDR3 length equals 14 residues. V lost 4 bases, J lost 11 bases, and 8 bases stayed unmatched. CDR1 and CDR2 (germline): SGHRS, YFSETQ. In DNA form, the CDR3 reads TGCGCCAGCAGCCAAGGACAGGGCCAGGCACCCCTCCACTTT. This sequence encodes CASSQGQGQAPLHF.

This sequence joins TRBV6-5 and TRBJ2-7, with D possibly matching TRBD1 (6 bases). This CDR3 contains 15 residues. V lost 0 bases to trimming and J lost 3 bases, with 12 bases between them. Germline V gene sequence: CDR1 MNHEY, CDR2 SVGAGI. The CDR3 bases are TGTGCCAGCAGTTACTCATACCTGGACAGCTACGAGCAGTACTTC. It is translated as CASSYSYLDSYEQYF.

The chain employs TRBV9 and TRBJ2-5; D is unclear. The CDR3 runs to 14 residues. V was clipped by 3 bases and J by 4 bases, with 13 bases between them. Germline V gives CDR1 SGDLS, CDR2 YYNGEE. CDR3 protein: CASSGGSYSETQYF. DNA of the CDR3: TGTGCCAGCAGCGGCGGTTCGTATTCAGAGACCCAGTACTTC.

V usage is TRBV30 and J usage is TRBJ2-3; possibly TRBD2 for D (5 bases). This CDR3 is 13 amino acids long. Trimming pared 2 bases from V and 4 bases from J, leaving 10 bases between. The germline gives CDR1 GTSNPN, CDR2 SVGIG (reference sequence). Here the CDR3 DNA reads TGTGCCTGGAGTCGGGAAGCAGCAGATACGCAGTATTTT. It is translated as CAWSREAADTQYF.

The V call is TRBV5-6, the J call TRBJ2-1, with D perhaps matching TRBD2 (5 bases). Trimming removed 1 base from V and 0 bases from J, with 5 bases in between. The CDR3 has 14 residues. Germline V gene sequence: CDR1 SGHDT, CDR2 YYEEEE. CDR3 amino acids: CASSLLASYNEQFF. In DNA, the CDR3 is TGTGCCAGCAGCTTGCTAGCCTCCTACAATGAGCAGTTCTTC.

V and J are TRBV7-3 and TRBJ1-1, with 7 positions matching TRBD1. Germline CDR1 and CDR2: SGHTA and FQGTGA. This CDR3 is built from 13 residues. The trim removed 5 bases at V and 7 bases at J, leaving 7 bases unmatched. The CDR3 reads CASSPSRDSEAFF. Written as DNA, the CDR3 is TGTGCCAGCAGCCCGTCCCGGGACAGTGAAGCTTTCTTT.

V and J are TRBV2 and TRBJ1-2, with 7 bases matching TRBD1. Germline V gives CDR1 SNHLY, CDR2 FYNNEI. V dropped 6 bases and J dropped 8; count of bases not matched to a gene: 9. The CDR3 has 13 amino acids. DNA for the CDR3: TGTGCCAGCAGCCCAGGGGGGTTGATAGGCTACACCTTC. Residues: CASSPGGLIGYTF.

The chain links TRBV7-6 to TRBJ2-3; 7 nucleotides match TRBD1. The CDR3 runs to 13 residues. The trim removed 5 bases at V and 5 bases at J, leaving 4 bases unmatched. CDR1 and CDR2 (germline): SGHVS, FNYEAQ. CDR3 sequence: CASSSNRGDTQYF. DNA of the CDR3: TGTGCCAGCAGCAGTAACAGGGGAGATACGCAGTATTTT.

The chain recombines TRBV28 with TRBJ1-1; the match to TRBD1 covers 9 bases. V shed 2 bases, J shed 8 bases, and the junction held 3 bases outside the gene matches. The CDR3 loop spans 13 amino acids. The germline V gene has CDR1 MDHEN and CDR2 SYDVKM. The CDR3 region is CASSLPGQGEAFF. CDR3 DNA: TGTGCCAGCAGTTTACCCGGACAGGGGGAAGCTTTCTTT.

The chain joins TRBV12-5 to TRBJ1-1; no firm D call. The V end lost 3 bases, the J end lost 1 base, and 3 bases lay between the germline ends. Germline CDR1 is LGHNT and CDR2 is FRNRAP. The CDR3 covers 12 residues. This CDR3 reads CASGFRNTEAFF. In nucleotides, the CDR3 is TGTGCTAGTGGTTTTAGGAACACTGAAGCTTTCTTT.

V and J are TRBV6-1 and TRBJ2-1; D unresolved. The CDR3 is 12 residues long. CDR1 is MNHNS, CDR2 SASEGT, per germline. V was pared by 1 base and J by 6 bases, with 4 bases between. The CDR3, as DNA: TGTGCCAGCAGTGAAGGGGCCAATGAGCAGTTCTTC. This translates into CASSEGANEQFF.

The gene calls are TRBV5-1 and TRBJ1-1, with unresolved D. CDR3 length: 14 amino acids. Germline V CDR1 and CDR2: SGHRS, YFSETQ. V lost 0 bases and J lost 3, with 9 bases in between. CDR3 region: CASSLGREYTEAFF. The DNA for the CDR3 is TGCGCCAGCAGCTTGGGTCGGGAGTACACTGAAGCTTTCTTT.